This TCR beta chain was identified during a study of cytomegalovirus exposure and HLA in healthy donors. General study results and limits: Productive rates of about 87% or about 30% were seen for most TCR beta V segments in an earlier analysis.

At sampling all donors were nominally healthy, likely with unrecorded immune exposures. The PCR contained 60 Vbeta and 13 Jbeta primers. Only in-frame clones appear in the TCRdb table, and some are missing; sequencing was by immunoSEQ multiplex PCR. The sample lists about 140,000 clones; 75% were seen once. Germline CDR1 reads SEHNR; CDR2 reads FQNEAQ (reference sequence). This CDR3 has 13 residues. V shed 7 bases, J shed 6 bases, and the junction held 6 bases outside the gene matches. A few counts support this clone. Its antigen is unidentified. Sample: PBMCs. The chain employs TRBV7-9 and TRBJ1-1; 9 nucleotides match TRBD1. This clonotype was sampled from a man younger than 45 in good health and CMV-seronegative. The CDR3 DNA reads TGTGCCAGCACCAAACAGGGGGCCGCTGAAGCTTTCTTT. It yields the protein CASTKQGAAEAFF.